What follows describes a single T cell receptor (beta chain). The antigen is undetermined. Use of 60 Vbeta and 13 Jbeta primers characterized the PCR. Here immunoSEQ multiplex PCR was the method, and the copy in TCRdb shows in-frame clones only, minus some. The data show around 150,000 clones, roughly 76% seen once. The data were obtained in a study of cytomegalovirus exposure and HLA in healthy donors. Trimming shortened V by 2 bases and J by 5 bases, and 15 bases separated the two germline ends. CDR1 is MNHEY, CDR2 SMNVEV, per germline (reference sequence). The CDR3 sequence is 16 residues long. Points from the study as a whole: Reportedly, TCR beta sequences accurately predicted HLA-A and HLA-B alleles in most subjects.

The V and J genes are TRBV27 and TRBJ2-2; TRBD1 might be the D (5 bases). Source material: PBMCs. This sequence originates from a man between 18 and 35 years old in good health and CMV-seronegative. In DNA, the CDR3 is TGTGCCAGCAGTTTAAGCCCCCAGGGCGGTACCGGGGAGCTGTTTTTT. The encoded protein is CASSLSPQGGTGELFF.